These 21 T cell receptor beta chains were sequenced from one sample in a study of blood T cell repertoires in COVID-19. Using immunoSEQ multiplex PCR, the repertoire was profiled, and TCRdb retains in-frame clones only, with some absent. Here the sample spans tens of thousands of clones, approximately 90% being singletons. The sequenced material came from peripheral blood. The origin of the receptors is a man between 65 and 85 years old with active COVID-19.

CDR3 amino acids: CASSPQNSNTEAFF. The CDR3 DNA reads as TGTGCCAGCTCACCACAGAACAGCAACACTGAAGCTTTCTTT. The chain joins TRBV18 to TRBJ1-1; the D is unclear. Per the germline V gene, CDR1 is KGHSH and CDR2 is LQKENI. This CDR3 has 14 amino acids. Trimming stripped 1 base from V and 2 bases from J, with 8 bases between.

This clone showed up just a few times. The CDR3 is CSVNPGGLAGGLNNEQFF. CDR3 DNA sequence: TGCAGCGTCAACCCGGGGGGACTAGCGGGGGGCCTGAACAATGAGCAGTTCTTC. The chain recombines TRBV29-1 with TRBJ2-1, with 15 bases matching TRBD2. The CDR3 runs to 18 residues. Germline CDR1 and CDR2: SQVTM and ANQGSEA. J was trimmed by 5 bases and V by 6 bases; bases with no gene match: 14.

The CDR3 protein is CASSSRTGAQETQYF. The DNA for the CDR3 is TGTGCCAGCAGCTCAAGGACAGGGGCCCAAGAGACCCAGTACTTC. J is TRBJ2-5 and V is TRBV11-2; TRBD1 aligns across 9 bases. There are 15 residues in the CDR3. The junction had 4 bases not matched to a gene; V was cut back by 4 bases and J by 1 base. CDR1 and CDR2 from the germline V gene are SGHAT and FQNNGV.

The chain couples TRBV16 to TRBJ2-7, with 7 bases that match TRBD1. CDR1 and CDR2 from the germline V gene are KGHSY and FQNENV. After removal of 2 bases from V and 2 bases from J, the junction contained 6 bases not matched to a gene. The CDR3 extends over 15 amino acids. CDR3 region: CASSQARTGPYEQYF. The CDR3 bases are TGTGCCAGCAGCCAAGCGAGGACAGGCCCCTACGAGCAGTACTTC.

DNA of the CDR3: TGTGCCAGCAGCCAAGACGTACAGTTTAATTCACCCCTCCACTTT. Translating gives CASSQDVQFNSPLHF. The chain couples TRBV4-2 to TRBJ1-6; unclear D gene. V lost 0 bases, J lost 6 bases, and 9 bases lay in between. The CDR3 has 15 amino acids. Germline V gives CDR1 LGHNA, CDR2 YNFKEQ.

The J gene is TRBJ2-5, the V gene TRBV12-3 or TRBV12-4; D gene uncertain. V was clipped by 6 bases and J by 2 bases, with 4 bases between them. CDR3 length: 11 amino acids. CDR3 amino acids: CASREQETQYF. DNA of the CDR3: TGTGCCAGCAGGGAGCAAGAGACCCAGTACTTC.

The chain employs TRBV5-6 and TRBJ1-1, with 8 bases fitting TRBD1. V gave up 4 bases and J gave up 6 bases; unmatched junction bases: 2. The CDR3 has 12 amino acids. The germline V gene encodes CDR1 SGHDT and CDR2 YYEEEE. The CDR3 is CASSEQGAEAFF. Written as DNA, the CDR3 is TGTGCCAGCAGCGAACAGGGGGCTGAAGCTTTCTTT.

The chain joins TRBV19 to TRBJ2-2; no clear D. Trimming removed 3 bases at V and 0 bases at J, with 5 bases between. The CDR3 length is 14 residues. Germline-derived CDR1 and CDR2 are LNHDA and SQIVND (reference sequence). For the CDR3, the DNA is TGTGCCAGTAGTATGGCGGCGAACACCGGGGAGCTGTTTTTT. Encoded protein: CASSMAANTGELFF.

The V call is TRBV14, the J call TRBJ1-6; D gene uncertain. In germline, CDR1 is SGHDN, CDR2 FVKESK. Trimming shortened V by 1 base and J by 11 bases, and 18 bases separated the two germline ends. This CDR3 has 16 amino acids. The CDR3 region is CASSQVPMTSYTPLHF. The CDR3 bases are TGTGCCAGCAGCCAAGTCCCAATGACATCCTACACACCCCTCCACTTT.

CDR3 in amino acids: CASSGGVPRGTYEQYF. The CDR3 nucleotides read TGTGCCAGCAGCGGGGGGGTACCCAGGGGCACCTACGAGCAGTACTTC. The rearrangement joins TRBV5-4 to TRBJ2-7, with a possible D match to TRBD2 (7 bases). The CDR3 is 16 residues long. Per germline, CDR1 SGHNT and CDR2 YYREEE (reference sequence). V lost 4 bases and J lost 2, with 19 bases in between.

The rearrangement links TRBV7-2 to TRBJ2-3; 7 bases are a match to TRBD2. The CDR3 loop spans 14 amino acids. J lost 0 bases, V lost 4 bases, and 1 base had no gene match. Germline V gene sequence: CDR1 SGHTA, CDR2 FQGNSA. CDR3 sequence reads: CASSSGGSTDTQYF. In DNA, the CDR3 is TGTGCCAGCAGCTCGGGGGGAAGCACAGATACGCAGTATTTT.

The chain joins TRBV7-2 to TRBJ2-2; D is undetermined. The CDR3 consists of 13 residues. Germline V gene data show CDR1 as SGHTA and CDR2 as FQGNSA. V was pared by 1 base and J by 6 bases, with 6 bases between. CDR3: CASSLVTSGELFF. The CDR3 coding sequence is TGTGCCAGCAGCTTAGTGACATCCGGGGAGCTGTTTTTT.

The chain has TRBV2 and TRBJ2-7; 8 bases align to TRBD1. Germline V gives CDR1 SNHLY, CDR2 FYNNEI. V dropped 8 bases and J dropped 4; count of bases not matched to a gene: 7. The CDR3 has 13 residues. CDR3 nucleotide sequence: TGTGCCAGCCGTAGGCGACAGGGGTACGAGCAGTACTTC. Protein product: CASRRRQGYEQYF.

Here the CDR3 DNA reads TGTGCCAGCAGCTTAAATCGAGCCAGAGGCTATGGCTACACCTTC. Protein product: CASSLNRARGYGYTF. The V and J genes are TRBV7-2 and TRBJ1-2; D is uncertain. The CDR3 spans 15 residues. The ends were cut back, 2 bases at V and 4 bases at J, with 14 bases in the middle. In germline, CDR1 is SGHTA, CDR2 FQGNSA.

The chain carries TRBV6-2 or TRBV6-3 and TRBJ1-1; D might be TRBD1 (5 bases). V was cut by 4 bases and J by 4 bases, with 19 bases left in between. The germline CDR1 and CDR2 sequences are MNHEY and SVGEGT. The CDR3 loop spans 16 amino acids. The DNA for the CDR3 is TGTGCCAGCAGTTCCAGGCTGCGGGCCGGGGGCACTGAAGCTTTCTTT. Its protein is CASSSRLRAGGTEAFF.

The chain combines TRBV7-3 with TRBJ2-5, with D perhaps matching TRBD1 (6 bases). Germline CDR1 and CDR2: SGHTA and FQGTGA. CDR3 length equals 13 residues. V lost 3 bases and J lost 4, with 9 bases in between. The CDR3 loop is CASSFGRGETQYF. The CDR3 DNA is TGTGCCAGCAGCTTTGGCAGGGGAGAGACCCAGTACTTC. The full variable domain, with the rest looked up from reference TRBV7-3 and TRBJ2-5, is GAGVSQTPSNKVTEKGKYVELRCDPISGHTALYWYRQSLGQGPEFLIYFQGTGAADDSGLPNDRFFAVRPEGSVSTLKIQRTERGDSAVYLCASSFGRGETQYFGPGTRLLVL.

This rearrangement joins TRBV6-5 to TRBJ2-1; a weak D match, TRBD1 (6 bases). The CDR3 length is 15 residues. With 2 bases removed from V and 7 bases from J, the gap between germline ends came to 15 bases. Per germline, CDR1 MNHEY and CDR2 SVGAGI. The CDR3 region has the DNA TGTGCCAGCAGTTACAAGGGACAAACCTGGAATGAGCAGTTCTTC. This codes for CASSYKGQTWNEQFF.

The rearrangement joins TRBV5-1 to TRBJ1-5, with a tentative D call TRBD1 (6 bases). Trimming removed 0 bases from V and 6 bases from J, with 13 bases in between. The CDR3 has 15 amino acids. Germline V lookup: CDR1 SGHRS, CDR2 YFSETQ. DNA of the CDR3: TGCGCCAGCAGCTTGGCCGGGCAGGGGAGTCAGCCCCAGCATTTT. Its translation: CASSLAGQGSQPQHF.

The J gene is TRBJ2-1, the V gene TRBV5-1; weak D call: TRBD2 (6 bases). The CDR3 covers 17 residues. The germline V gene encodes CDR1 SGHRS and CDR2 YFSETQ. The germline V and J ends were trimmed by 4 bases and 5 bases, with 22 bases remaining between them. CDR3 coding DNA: TGCGCCAGCAGCCACATACTAGCCACCCAATTGAACAATGAGCAGTTCTTC. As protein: CASSHILATQLNNEQFF. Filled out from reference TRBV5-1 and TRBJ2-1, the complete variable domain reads KAGVTQTPRYLIKTRGQQVTLSCSPISGHRSVSWYQQTPGQGLQFLFEYFSETQRNKGNFPGRFSGRQFSNSRSEMNVSTLELGDSALYLCASSHILATQLNNEQFFGPGTRLTVL.

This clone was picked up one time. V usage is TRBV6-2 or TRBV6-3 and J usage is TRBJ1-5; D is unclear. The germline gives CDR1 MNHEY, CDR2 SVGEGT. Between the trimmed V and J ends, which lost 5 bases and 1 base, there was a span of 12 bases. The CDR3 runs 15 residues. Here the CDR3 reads CASSKTRGSNQPQHF. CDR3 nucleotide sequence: TGTGCCAGCAGTAAGACCCGGGGAAGCAATCAGCCCCAGCATTTT.

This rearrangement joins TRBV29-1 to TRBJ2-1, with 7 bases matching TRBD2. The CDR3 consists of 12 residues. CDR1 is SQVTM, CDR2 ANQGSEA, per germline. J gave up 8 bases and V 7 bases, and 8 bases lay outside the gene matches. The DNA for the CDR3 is TGCAGCGCCGAGACTAGCAGGGATGAGCAGTTCTTC. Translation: CSAETSRDEQFF.